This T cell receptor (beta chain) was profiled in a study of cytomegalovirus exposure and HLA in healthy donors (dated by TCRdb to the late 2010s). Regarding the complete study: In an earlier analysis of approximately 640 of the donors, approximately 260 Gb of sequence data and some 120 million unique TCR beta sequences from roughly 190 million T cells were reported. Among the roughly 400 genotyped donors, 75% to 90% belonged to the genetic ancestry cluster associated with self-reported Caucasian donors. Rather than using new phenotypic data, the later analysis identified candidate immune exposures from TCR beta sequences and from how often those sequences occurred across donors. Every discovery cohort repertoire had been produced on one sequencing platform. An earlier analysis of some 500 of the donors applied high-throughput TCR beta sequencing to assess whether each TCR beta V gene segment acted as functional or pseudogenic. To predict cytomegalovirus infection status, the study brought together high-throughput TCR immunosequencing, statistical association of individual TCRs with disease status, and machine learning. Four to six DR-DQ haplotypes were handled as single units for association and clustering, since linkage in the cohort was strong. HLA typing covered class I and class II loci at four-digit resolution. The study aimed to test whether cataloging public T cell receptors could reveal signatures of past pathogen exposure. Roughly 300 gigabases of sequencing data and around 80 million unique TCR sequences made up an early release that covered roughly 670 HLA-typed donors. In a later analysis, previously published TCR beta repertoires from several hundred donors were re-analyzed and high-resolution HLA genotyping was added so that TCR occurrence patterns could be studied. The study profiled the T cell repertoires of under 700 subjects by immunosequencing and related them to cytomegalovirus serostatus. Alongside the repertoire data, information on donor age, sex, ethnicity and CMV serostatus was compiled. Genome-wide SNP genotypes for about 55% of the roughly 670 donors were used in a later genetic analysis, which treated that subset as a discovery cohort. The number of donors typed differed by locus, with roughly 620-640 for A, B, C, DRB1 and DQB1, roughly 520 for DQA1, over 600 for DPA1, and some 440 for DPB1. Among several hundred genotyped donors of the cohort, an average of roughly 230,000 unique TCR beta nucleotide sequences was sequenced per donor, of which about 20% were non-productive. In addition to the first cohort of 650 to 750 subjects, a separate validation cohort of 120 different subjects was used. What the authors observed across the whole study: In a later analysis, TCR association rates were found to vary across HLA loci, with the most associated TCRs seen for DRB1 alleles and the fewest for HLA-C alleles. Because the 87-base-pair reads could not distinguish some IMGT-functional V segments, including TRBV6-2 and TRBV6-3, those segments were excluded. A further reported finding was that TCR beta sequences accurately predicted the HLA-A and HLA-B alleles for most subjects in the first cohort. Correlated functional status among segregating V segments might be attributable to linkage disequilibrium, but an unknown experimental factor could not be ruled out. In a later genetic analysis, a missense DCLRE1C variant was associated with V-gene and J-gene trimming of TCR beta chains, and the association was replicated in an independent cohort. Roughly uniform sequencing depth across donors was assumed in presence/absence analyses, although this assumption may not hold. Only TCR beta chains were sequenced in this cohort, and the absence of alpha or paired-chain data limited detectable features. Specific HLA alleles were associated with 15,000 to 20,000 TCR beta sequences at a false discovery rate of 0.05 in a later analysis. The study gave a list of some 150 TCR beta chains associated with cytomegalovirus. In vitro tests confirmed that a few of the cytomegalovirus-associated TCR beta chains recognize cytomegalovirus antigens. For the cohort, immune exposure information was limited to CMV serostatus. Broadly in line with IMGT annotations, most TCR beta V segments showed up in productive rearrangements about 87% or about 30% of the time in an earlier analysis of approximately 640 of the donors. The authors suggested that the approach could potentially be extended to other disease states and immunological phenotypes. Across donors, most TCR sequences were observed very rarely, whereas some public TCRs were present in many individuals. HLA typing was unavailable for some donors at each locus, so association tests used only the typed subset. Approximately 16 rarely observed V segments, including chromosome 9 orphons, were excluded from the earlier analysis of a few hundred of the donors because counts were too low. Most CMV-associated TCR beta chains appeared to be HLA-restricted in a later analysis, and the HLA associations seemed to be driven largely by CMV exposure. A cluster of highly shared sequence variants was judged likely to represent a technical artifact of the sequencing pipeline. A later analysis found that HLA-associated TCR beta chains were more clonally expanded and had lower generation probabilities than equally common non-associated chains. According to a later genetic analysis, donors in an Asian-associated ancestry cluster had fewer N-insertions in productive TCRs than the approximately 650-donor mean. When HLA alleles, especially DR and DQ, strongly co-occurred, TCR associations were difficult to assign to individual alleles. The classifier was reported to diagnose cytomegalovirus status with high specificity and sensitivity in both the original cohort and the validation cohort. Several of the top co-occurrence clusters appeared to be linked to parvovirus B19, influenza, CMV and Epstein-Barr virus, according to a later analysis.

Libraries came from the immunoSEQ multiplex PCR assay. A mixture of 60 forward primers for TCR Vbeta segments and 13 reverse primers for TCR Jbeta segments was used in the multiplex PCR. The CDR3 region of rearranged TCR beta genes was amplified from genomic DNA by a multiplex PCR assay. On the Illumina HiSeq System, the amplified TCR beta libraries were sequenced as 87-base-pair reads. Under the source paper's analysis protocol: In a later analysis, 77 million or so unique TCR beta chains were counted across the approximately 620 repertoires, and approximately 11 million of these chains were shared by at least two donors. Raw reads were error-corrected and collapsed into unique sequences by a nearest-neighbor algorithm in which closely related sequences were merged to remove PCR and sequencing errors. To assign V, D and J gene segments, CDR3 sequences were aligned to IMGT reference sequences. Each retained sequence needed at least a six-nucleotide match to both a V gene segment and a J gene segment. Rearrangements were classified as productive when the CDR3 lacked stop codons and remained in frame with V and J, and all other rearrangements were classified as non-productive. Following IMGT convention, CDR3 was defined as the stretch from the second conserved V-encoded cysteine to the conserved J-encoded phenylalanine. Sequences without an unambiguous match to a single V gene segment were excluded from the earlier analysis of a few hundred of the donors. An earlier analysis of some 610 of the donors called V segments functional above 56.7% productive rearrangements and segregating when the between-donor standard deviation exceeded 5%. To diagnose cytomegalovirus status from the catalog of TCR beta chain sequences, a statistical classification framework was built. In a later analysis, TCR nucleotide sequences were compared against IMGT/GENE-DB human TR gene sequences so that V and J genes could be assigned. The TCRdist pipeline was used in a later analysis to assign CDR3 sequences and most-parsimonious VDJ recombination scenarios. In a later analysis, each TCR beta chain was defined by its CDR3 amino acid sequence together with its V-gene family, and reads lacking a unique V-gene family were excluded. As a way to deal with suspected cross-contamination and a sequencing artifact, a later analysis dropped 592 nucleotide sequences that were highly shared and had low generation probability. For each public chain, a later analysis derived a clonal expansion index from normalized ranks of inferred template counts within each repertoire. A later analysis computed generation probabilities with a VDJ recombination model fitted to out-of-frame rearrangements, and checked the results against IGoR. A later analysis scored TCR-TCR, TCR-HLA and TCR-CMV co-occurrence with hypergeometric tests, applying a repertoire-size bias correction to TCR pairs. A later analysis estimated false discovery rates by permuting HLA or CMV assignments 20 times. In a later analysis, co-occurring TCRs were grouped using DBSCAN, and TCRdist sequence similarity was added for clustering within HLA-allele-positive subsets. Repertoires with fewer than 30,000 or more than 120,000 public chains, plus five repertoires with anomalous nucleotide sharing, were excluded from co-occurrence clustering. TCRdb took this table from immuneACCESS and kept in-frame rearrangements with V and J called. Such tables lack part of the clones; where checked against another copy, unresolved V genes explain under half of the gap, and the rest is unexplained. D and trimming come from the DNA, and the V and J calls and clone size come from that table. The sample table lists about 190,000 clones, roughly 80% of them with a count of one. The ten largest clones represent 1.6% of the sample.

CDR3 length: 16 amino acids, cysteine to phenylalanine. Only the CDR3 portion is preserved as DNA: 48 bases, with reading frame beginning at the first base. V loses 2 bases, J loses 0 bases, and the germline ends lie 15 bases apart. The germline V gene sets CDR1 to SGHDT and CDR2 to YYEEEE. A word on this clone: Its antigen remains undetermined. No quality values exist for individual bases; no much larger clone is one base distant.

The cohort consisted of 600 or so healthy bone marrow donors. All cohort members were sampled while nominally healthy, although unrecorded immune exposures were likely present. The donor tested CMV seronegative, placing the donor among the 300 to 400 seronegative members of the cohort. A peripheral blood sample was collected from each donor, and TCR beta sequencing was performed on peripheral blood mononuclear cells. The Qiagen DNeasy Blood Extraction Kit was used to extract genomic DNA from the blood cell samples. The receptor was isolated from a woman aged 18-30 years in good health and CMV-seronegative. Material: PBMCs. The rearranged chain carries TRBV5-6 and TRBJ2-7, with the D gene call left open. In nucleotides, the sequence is TGTGCCAGCAGCTTCCTCCCCATCGCAGACTCCTACGAGCAGTACTTC. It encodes CASSFLPIADSYEQYF.